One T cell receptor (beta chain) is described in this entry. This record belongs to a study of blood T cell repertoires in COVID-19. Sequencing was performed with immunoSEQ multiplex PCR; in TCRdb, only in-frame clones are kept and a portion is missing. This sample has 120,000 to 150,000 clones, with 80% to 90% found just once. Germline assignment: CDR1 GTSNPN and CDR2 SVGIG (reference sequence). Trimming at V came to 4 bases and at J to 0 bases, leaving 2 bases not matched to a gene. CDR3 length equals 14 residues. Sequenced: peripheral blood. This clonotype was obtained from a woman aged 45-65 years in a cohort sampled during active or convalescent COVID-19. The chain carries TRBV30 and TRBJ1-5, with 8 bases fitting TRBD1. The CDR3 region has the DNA TGTGCCTGGACCGGACAGGGTAGCAATCAGCCCCAGCATTTT. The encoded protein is CAWTGQGSNQPQHF.